This T cell receptor (beta chain) was captured by sequencing in a study of graft-versus-host responses after intestinal transplantation. Turning to the study itself: Transplant recipients had multivisceral, liver-intestinal, or isolated intestinal grafts. Induction with anti-thymocyte globulin, then tacrolimus and steroids for roughly 3 years, was given to all recipients.

Study conclusions and caveats: The authors found GvH clones in recipient marrow, some appearing first in ileum or blood. In patients with graft-donor T cell macrochimerism, allograft graft-versus-host to host-versus-graft clonal ratios were high.

Worth noting for this clone: Its specificity is unknown.

This CDR3 has 19 residues. The germline V gene has CDR1 MNHEY and CDR2 SMNVEV (reference sequence). V lost 5 bases to trimming and J lost 2 bases; unmatched junction nucleotides: 17. Using immunoSEQ multiplex PCR, the repertoire was profiled, and TCRdb retains in-frame clones only, with some absent. Of fewer than 150,000 clones listed, around nine tenths are singletons. This sample comprised unstimulated CD4+ T cells sorted from spleen or lymph node cells, obtained before intestinal transplant. This clonotype was obtained from a human donor who received an intestinal transplant. The chain employs TRBV27 and TRBJ2-3, with 9 bases aligning to TRBD2. The CDR3 protein is CASSPQWAGGEYNTDTQYF. CDR3 nucleotide sequence: TGTGCCAGCAGTCCCCAGTGGGCGGGGGGGGAATACAACACAGATACGCAGTATTTT.